The 20 T cell receptor beta chains presented below share a single source sample, sequenced in a study of shared clonotypes between healthy human individuals. The repertoire was sequenced with immunoSEQ multiplex PCR; TCRdb's copy has only in-frame clones and lacks some. The sample consists of roughly 2.5 million clones, approximately 92% of them appearing once. Sequencing was carried out using naive CD4+ T cells sorted from blood. As to subset: CD45RA+ positively selected. The receptors stem from a man younger than 35 in good health.

This clone has only one observation. V usage is TRBV30 and J usage is TRBJ2-7; the D gene is possibly TRBD2 (6 bases). This CDR3 has 14 residues. The V end lost 5 bases, the J end lost 5 bases, and 19 bases lay between the germline ends. Germline CDR1 GTSNPN, CDR2 SVGIG (reference sequence). The CDR3: CAWRGGASSHEQYF. The CDR3 DNA reads as TGTGCCTGGCGCGGAGGGGCCTCTTCCCACGAGCAGTACTTC.

The chain recombines TRBV4-2 with TRBJ2-1, with TRBD2 as a possible D gene (5 bases). The germline CDR1 and CDR2 sequences are LGHNA and YNFKEQ. V lost 2 bases, J lost 8 bases, and 16 bases lay in between. The CDR3 spans 15 residues. The CDR3 protein is CASSQPSLVSHEQFF. The CDR3 nucleotides are TGTGCCAGCAGCCAACCCTCACTAGTGTCCCATGAGCAGTTCTTC.

Only one count was recorded for this clone. The V gene is TRBV10-3, the J gene TRBJ2-3, with 12 positions matching TRBD2. This CDR3 region has 15 residues. The ends lost 5 bases at V and 4 bases at J; junction bases unmatched: 4. The germline V gene has CDR1 ENHRY and CDR2 SYGVKD. CDR3 residues: CAISRTSGEADTQYF. DNA for the CDR3: TGTGCCATCAGTCGGACTAGCGGGGAAGCAGATACGCAGTATTTT.

This chain connects TRBV28 to TRBJ1-2, with a weak D call TRBD1 (5 bases). The germline gives CDR1 MDHEN, CDR2 SYDVKM. The CDR3 totals 15 residues. Trimming took 3 bases from V and 4 from J, leaving 15 bases between them. The CDR3 DNA follows: TGTGCCAGCAGTTTCCACGGGGCTTCTTCCTATGGCTACACCTTC. Its protein product is CASSFHGASSYGYTF.

This chain connects TRBV6-5 to TRBJ2-3; 10 bases map to TRBD1. The CDR3 is 16 amino acids. The V segment lost 4 bases and the J segment 6 bases; nucleotides outside the gene matches: 10. CDR1 and CDR2 (germline): MNHEY, SVGAGI. Written as DNA, the CDR3 is TGTGCCAGCAGTTCGGGACAGGGGAGGTTGGGCGATACGCAGTATTTT. Protein product: CASSSGQGRLGDTQYF.

The CDR3, as DNA: TGTGCCAGCAGCGTAGAGGGGACAGGGTATTCACCCCTCCACTTT. Protein sequence: CASSVEGTGYSPLHF. The chain joins TRBV9 to TRBJ1-6; TRBD1 matches 9 bases. The germline CDR1 and CDR2 sequences are SGDLS and YYNGEE. The V gene end was trimmed by 0 bases and the J gene end by 8 bases; junction bases not matched to a gene: 3. The CDR3 covers 15 residues.

V and J are TRBV28 and TRBJ1-5; D gene unclear. Germline lookup yields CDR1 MDHEN and CDR2 SYDVKM. V dropped 7 bases and J dropped 6 bases, with 10 bases sitting between them. This CDR3 spans 12 amino acids. CDR3 nucleotides: TGTGCCAGCATTTCCCCCCTTCAGCCCCAGCATTTT. This codes for CASISPLQPQHF.

The chain combines TRBV6-5 with TRBJ2-7; a possible D gene is TRBD2 (5 bases). The CDR3 totals 16 residues. Deletions cut 0 bases from V and 0 bases from J, with 12 bases between. Per the germline V gene, CDR1 is MNHEY and CDR2 is SVGAGI. The CDR3 DNA sequence: TGTGCCAGCAGTTACTCTGGGCGAGGGAACTCCTACGAGCAGTACTTC. It specifies CASSYSGRGNSYEQYF.

The chain combines TRBV6-1 with TRBJ2-4, with D perhaps matching TRBD1 (5 bases). Germline CDR1 MNHNS, CDR2 SASEGT. The CDR3 runs to 17 residues. V lost 1 base, J lost 4 bases, and 17 bases lay in between. The CDR3: CASSEEGRVIWKNIQYF. Written as DNA, the CDR3 is TGTGCCAGCAGTGAAGAAGGCAGGGTAATTTGGAAAAACATTCAGTACTTC.

As concerns this clone: Within the sample, other DNA sequences also encode this same CDR3. The rearrangement uses TRBV5-1 and TRBJ2-5, with D maybe TRBD1 (6 bases). This CDR3 comprises 12 residues. Between the trimmed V and J ends, which lost 4 bases and 4 bases, there was a span of 8 bases. The germline CDR1 and CDR2 sequences are SGHRS and YFSETQ. DNA for the CDR3: TGCGCCAGCAGCCCAGGGGTAGAGACCCAGTACTTC. Translated, it gives CASSPGVETQYF.

This chain connects TRBV5-6 to TRBJ2-5; D not resolved. Germline V gives CDR1 SGHDT, CDR2 YYEEEE. The CDR3 loop spans 14 amino acids. V lost 1 base, J lost 0 bases, and 7 bases lay in between. CDR3 residues: CASSLFANQETQYF. CDR3 DNA sequence: TGTGCCAGCAGCTTGTTTGCGAACCAAGAGACCCAGTACTTC.

The V call is TRBV30, the J call TRBJ2-5, with a tentative D call TRBD1 (6 bases). The CDR3 spans 15 residues. CDR1 and CDR2 from the germline V gene are GTSNPN and SVGIG (reference sequence). V shed 0 bases and J shed 2 bases, with 13 bases lying between them. The CDR3 protein is CAWSVFGTKQETQYF. CDR3 nucleotides: TGTGCCTGGAGTGTGTTCGGGACAAAGCAAGAGACCCAGTACTTC.

This rearrangement joins TRBV9 to TRBJ1-4, with 10 positions matching TRBD1. Germline CDR1 reads SGDLS; CDR2 reads YYNGEE. The CDR3 runs to 23 residues. J lost 0 bases, V lost 3 bases, and 23 bases had no gene match. CDR3 nucleotide sequence: TGTGCCAGCAGCGCGGAGGTCAGTTATGGGGACAGGGGCCCCTTTCCAACTAATGAAAAACTGTTTTTT. It encodes CASSAEVSYGDRGPFPTNEKLFF.

The chain uses TRBV5-1 and TRBJ2-3; D not certain. The CDR3 contains 13 residues. The germline V and J ends were trimmed by 5 bases and 3 bases, with 10 bases remaining between them. Germline V gene lookup returns CDR1 SGHRS and CDR2 YFSETQ. CDR3 sequence reads: CASRKTATDTQYF. CDR3 nucleotides: TGCGCCAGCAGGAAAACAGCGACAGATACGCAGTATTTT.

Notes on this clone: The sample carries other DNA sequences with the same CDR3. The gene calls are TRBV7-9 and TRBJ1-4; no clear D gene. V was shortened by 5 bases and J by 5 bases, with 12 bases between the two germline ends. This CDR3 has 14 amino acids. Germline values: CDR1 SEHNR, CDR2 FQNEAQ (reference sequence). The CDR3 sequence is CASSLRGENEKLFF. In nucleotides, the CDR3 is TGTGCCAGCAGCCTCCGCGGGGAAAATGAAAAACTGTTTTTT.

The chain joins TRBV7-2 to TRBJ2-2; TRBD2 matches 12 bases. Germline V gene lookup returns CDR1 SGHTA and CDR2 FQGNSA. J gave up 5 bases and V 7 bases, and 5 bases lay outside the gene matches. This CDR3 has 15 amino acids. CDR3 sequence (DNA): TGTGCCAGCACGCTCGGACTAGCGGGGACCGGGGAGCTGTTTTTT. Translating gives CASTLGLAGTGELFF.

This clone was seen once. The chain couples TRBV5-1 to TRBJ2-7; perhaps D is TRBD1 or TRBD2 (5 bases each). The CDR3 is 15 amino acids. Germline V gives CDR1 SGHRS, CDR2 YFSETQ. The ends were cut back, 3 bases at V and 0 bases at J, with 13 bases in the middle. The CDR3 DNA sequence: TGCGCCAGCAGCTCCGACGGGACCAGCTCCTACGAGCAGTACTTC. As protein: CASSSDGTSSYEQYF.

On this clone itself: This CDR3 is also generated by other DNA sequences in the sample. The chain is built from TRBV20-1 and TRBJ1-2; perhaps TRBD1 as D (5 bases). Trimming left V 6 bases short and J 7 bases short, with 12 bases between. In germline, CDR1 is DFQATT, CDR2 SNEGSKA (reference sequence). The CDR3 is made up of 11 amino acids. The CDR3 DNA reads as TGCAGTGCAAGGCAGGGTAGTGGCTACACCTTC. Translation gives CSARQGSGYTF.

Comment on this clone: The final CDR3 position lacks the conserved phenylalanine or tryptophan, pointing to a likely read error. The limits of the CDR3 on the DNA are not certain, so only TCRdb's listed CDR3 is given. The rearrangement joins TRBV2 to TRBJ1-2. The CDR3 is 10 residues long, ends included. Looked up from germline, CDR1 is SNHLY and CDR2 is FYNNEI. The CDR3 loop is CASTRESGTL.

The CDR3 DNA sequence: TGTGCCAGCCTGCGGGGGTCAAGCTCCTATAATTCACCCCTCCACTTT. Translation gives CASLRGSSSYNSPLHF. The chain recombines TRBV28 with TRBJ1-6; D is perhaps TRBD1 (5 bases). With 8 bases removed from V and 0 bases from J, the gap between germline ends came to 14 bases. Looked up from germline, CDR1 is MDHEN and CDR2 is SYDVKM. CDR3 length equals 16 residues.